Sequencing of this T cell receptor beta chain was carried out in a study of blood T cell repertoires in COVID-19. The wider study: Both acute and convalescent COVID-19 samples were obtained from the United States, Italy and Spain.

Categorization into cohorts depended on clinical history that participants reported. No more than 2 weeks before study entry, exposed participants had met a case of COVID-19. The CDR3 has 14 amino acids. V was clipped by 2 bases and J by 5 bases; unmatched bases: 4. Germline V gene data show CDR1 as GTSNPN and CDR2 as SVGIG (reference sequence). Sequenced by immunoSEQ multiplex PCR; TCRdb stores in-frame clones only, minus some. The data hold some 340,000 clones, with roughly 90% observed a single time. The sequence was obtained from a woman aged 30 to 39 who had been exposed to COVID-19. The specimen was PBMCs or T cells enriched from blood (not recorded which). The V gene is TRBV30, the J gene TRBJ2-1; 9 nucleotides agree with TRBD2. The CDR3 DNA is TGTGCCTGGAGTTTAGGCGGGGGGGACAATGAGCAGTTCTTC. This translates into CAWSLGGGDNEQFF.